Listed below are T cell receptor beta chains from one sample, sequenced in a study of shared clonotypes between healthy human individuals. Using immunoSEQ multiplex PCR, the repertoire was profiled, and TCRdb retains in-frame clones only, with some absent. The table lists 1.6 million or so clones, just under 99% of them singletons, with approximately 0.4% in the top ten. The sequencing input was naive CD4+ T cells sorted from blood. The receptors originated from a young man in good health. CDR3s include the opening cysteine and the closing phenylalanine or tryptophan. D genes are given only for firm matches. Size is omitted from some rows. Given values are once, few, many or a class for expanded clones.

j_call	v_call	clone_size	d_call	cdr3_nt	cdr3_aa
TRBJ2-2	TRBV7-9	once	TRBD2	TGTGCCAGCGGCATAGTCTTTGGCGGGAGTCTTACCGGGGAGCTGTTTTTT	CASGIVFGGSLTGELFF
TRBJ2-5	TRBV7-9	.	.	TGTGCCAGCAGCTTAGACAGGACAGTTTTCTTGGAGACCCAGTACTTC	CASSLDRTVFLETQYF
TRBJ2-5	TRBV30	.	.	TGTGCCTGGAGTGGAACCCCCGGAGAGACCCAGTACTTC	CAWSGTPGETQYF
TRBJ2-1	TRBV7-3	.	.	TGTGCCAGCAGCTTTGGTCGGGTCGGGGGCAATGAGCAGTTCTTC	CASSFGRVGGNEQFF
TRBJ2-1	TRBV29-1	.	TRBD1	TGCAGCGTCTACAGGGGATGGGGGAACAATGAGCAGTTCTTC	CSVYRGWGNNEQFF
TRBJ2-5	TRBV5-4	.	.	TGTGCCAGCAGCAGGTTATCGGAGGTCAAGACCCAGTACTTC	CASSRLSEVKTQYF
TRBJ2-1	TRBV27	.	TRBD2	TGTGCCAGCAGTCCACAAATACTAGCGGGGAAATACTACAATGAGCAGTTCTTC	CASSPQILAGKYYNEQFF
TRBJ2-7	TRBV9	.	TRBD2	TGTGCCAGCAGCGCCCTACTAGCGGCAACCTACGAGCAGTACTTC	CASSALLAATYEQYF
TRBJ1-5	TRBV18	.	TRBD1	TGTGCCAGCTCATCAACCAACAGGGGTAGCAATCAGCCCCAGCATTTT	CASSSTNRGSNQPQHF
TRBJ2-1	TRBV15	.	.	TGTGCCACCAGCAGAGACTGGAGTGAGCAGTTCTTC	CATSRDWSEQFF
TRBJ1-1	TRBV5-6	.	.	TGTGCCAGCGGAAGACGGGACACTGAAGCTTTCTTT	CASGRRDTEAFF
TRBJ2-1	TRBV7-6	.	TRBD1	TGTGCCAGCAACCATGGGAACCGGGACAGTTCCTACAATGAGCAGTTCTTC	CASNHGNRDSSYNEQFF
TRBJ1-5	TRBV7-2	.	.	TGTGCCAGCAGCCGAGCGGGGACTCAGCCCCAGCATTTT	CASSRAGTQPQHF
TRBJ2-1	TRBV7-9	.	.	TGTGCCAGCAGCTTAAGGCAGGGCCTCTCCTACAATGAGCAGTTCTTC	CASSLRQGLSYNEQFF
TRBJ2-1	TRBV11-3	.	.	TGTGCCAGCAGCTTGAGGTATGGTGACAAGCAGTTCTTC	CASSLRYGDKQFF
TRBJ1-2	TRBV25-1	.	.	TGTGCCACAGGGGCTAACTATGGCTACACCTTC	CATGANYGYTF
TRBJ2-7	TRBV19	.	TRBD2	TGTGCCAGTTCCCGGACTAGCGGGAGGTCCTACGAGCAGTACTTC	CASSRTSGRSYEQYF
TRBJ2-4	TRBV4-1	.	TRBD1	TGCGCCAGCAGCCCGGGACAGTACCCTCCGGCTCAGTACTTC	CASSPGQYPPAQYF
TRBJ1-5	TRBV7-9	.	.	TGTGCCAGCAGCTTAGCGGGTATGGGGCAGCCCCAGCATTTT	CASSLAGMGQPQHF
TRBJ1-1	TRBV7-6	.	TRBD1	TGTGCCAGCAGCTTAGGGCAGGGGGCATCCCTGAACACTGAAGCTTTCTTT	CASSLGQGASLNTEAFF
TRBJ1-1	TRBV6-6	once	.	TGTGCCAGCACCCTCCCCAGCACTGAAGCTTTCTTT	CASTLPSTEAFF
TRBJ2-7	TRBV27	.	TRBD1	TGTGCCGGGGGACAGTGTAGCGACGAGCAGTACTTC	CAGGQCSDEQYF
TRBJ2-3	TRBV28	.	TRBD2	TGTGCCAGCAGTCCAGAACTAGCGGGCTATACGCAGTATTTT	CASSPELAGYTQYF
TRBJ2-7	TRBV5-1	.	TRBD2	TGCGCCAGCGTCGGTGGGGGGGACGAGCAGTACTTC	CASVGGGDEQYF
TRBJ1-5	TRBV6-1	.	.	TGTGCCATCCAGGGTGGCAATCAGCCCCAGCATTTT	CAIQGGNQPQHF
TRBJ1-1	TRBV20-1	.	.	TGCAGTGCTGAGAACACTGAAGCTTTCTTT	CSAENTEAFF
TRBJ1-2	TRBV9	.	TRBD1	TGTGCCAGCAGCAGCCTGGGACAGAACTATGGCTACACCTTC	CASSSLGQNYGYTF
TRBJ1-1	TRBV9	once	.	TGTGCCAGCAGCGCGCACGGGTTGCCCTCTATAGATGAAGCTTTCTTT	CASSAHGLPSIDEAFF
TRBJ2-5	TRBV19	.	.	TGTGCCAGTAGTATACGCCTAGTGGGGACCCAGTACTTC	CASSIRLVGTQYF
TRBJ1-2	TRBV28	.	.	TGTGCCAGCAGGTTCATGGGTGGTGGCTACACCTTC	CASRFMGGGYTF
TRBJ2-1	TRBV5-1	.	.	TGCGCCAGCAGCCCCACGGGTAACCTAGGGCAGTTCTTC	CASSPTGNLGQFF
TRBJ2-3	TRBV29-1	.	.	TGCAGCGTTGCGGGGGATGAGACAGATACGCAGTATTTT	CSVAGDETDTQYF
TRBJ2-2	TRBV28	.	.	TGTGCCAGCAGTTCTATTACTGAGACCGGGGAGCTGTTTTTT	CASSSITETGELFF
TRBJ2-1	TRBV5-6	.	.	TGTGCCAGCAGCTTGGCCGGTGGGATGACTTACAATGAGCAGTTCTTC	CASSLAGGMTYNEQFF
TRBJ2-6	TRBV6-5	.	.	TGTGCCAGCAGTGAACGGTTCAGCTCGAACGTCCTGACTTTC	CASSERFSSNVLTF
TRBJ1-5	TRBV27	.	TRBD1	TGTGCCAGCAGTCCGGTTTTCGGGACAGTCAATCAGCCCCAGCATTTT	CASSPVFGTVNQPQHF
TRBJ2-7	TRBV7-8	.	.	TGTGCCAGCAGCGCCCGCCAGGACTGGGGCTCCTACGAGCAGTACTTC	CASSARQDWGSYEQYF
TRBJ2-3	TRBV18	.	TRBD2	TGTGCCAGCTCACCCCTGCCCTTCACTAGCGGGACAGATACGCAGTATTTT	CASSPLPFTSGTDTQYF
TRBJ2-1	TRBV10-2	.	.	TGCGCCAGCAGTTGGGGTACTGGATCCTCAAGCGATGAGCAGTTCTTC	CASSWGTGSSSDEQFF
TRBJ2-7	TRBV5-5	.	.	TGTGCCAGCAGTACCTTAGTAGGAGGCTACGAGCAGTACTTC	CASSTLVGGYEQYF
TRBJ2-3	TRBV9	once	.	TGTGCCAGCAGCGTAGCTAAAAGCACAGATACGCAGTATTTT	CASSVAKSTDTQYF
TRBJ2-2	TRBV27	.	TRBD2	TGTGCCAGCAGTCTCCTAGCGGGCGAAGGCACCGGGGAGCTGTTTTTT	CASSLLAGEGTGELFF
TRBJ1-3	TRBV7-9	.	.	TGTGCCAGCAGCCCTAGAGGGATCTCTGGAAACACCATATATTTT	CASSPRGISGNTIYF
TRBJ2-3	TRBV19	.	.	TGTGCCAGTAGTATGTCGGGGACGAGATGGAGAGATACGCAGTATTTT	CASSMSGTRWRDTQYF
TRBJ2-7	TRBV5-6	.	.	TGTGCCAGCCAGGGAAGGGGGGACTCCTACGAGCAGTACTTC	CASQGRGDSYEQYF
TRBJ2-1	TRBV7-3	.	TRBD2	TGTGCCAGCAGCCTCCAAGCGGGAGGGACCTACAATGAGCAGTTCTTC	CASSLQAGGTYNEQFF